This T cell receptor beta chain was obtained from a study of blood T cell repertoires in COVID-19. Study information: Acute and convalescent COVID-19 samples came from the United States, Italy and Spain. T cells, B-cell-depleted T cells, or PBMCs provided the cDNA or gDNA that served as material.

Per the study methods: Estimation of nucleated cell counts was performed using reference gene primer amplification. The table came from immunoSEQ multiplex PCR; TCRdb's copy has only in-frame clones and leaves some out. The V and J calls and clone size come from that table; D and trimming were worked out from the DNA. The data hold over 200,000 clones, with about 90% observed a single time. The CDR3 totals 13 residues. Germline assignment: CDR1 SNHLY and CDR2 FYNNEI. V lost 8 bases, J lost 7 bases, and 10 bases stayed unmatched. A single count supports this clone. V gene TRBV2 combines with J gene TRBJ1-2; 7 bases align to TRBD1. Specimen: peripheral blood. This sequence was found in a man aged 35-49 years with active or convalescent COVID-19. DNA for the CDR3: TGTGCCAGCGGACAACAGGGGATCGCTGGCTACACCTTC. Translation: CASGQQGIAGYTF. Combining the CDR3 with reference TRBV2 and TRBJ1-2 gives the whole variable domain EPEVTQTPSHQVTQMGQEVILRCVPISNHLYFYWYRQILGQKVEFLVSFYNNEISEKSEIFDDQFSVERPDGSNFTLKIRSTKLEDSAMYFCASGQQGIAGYTFGSGTRLTVV.